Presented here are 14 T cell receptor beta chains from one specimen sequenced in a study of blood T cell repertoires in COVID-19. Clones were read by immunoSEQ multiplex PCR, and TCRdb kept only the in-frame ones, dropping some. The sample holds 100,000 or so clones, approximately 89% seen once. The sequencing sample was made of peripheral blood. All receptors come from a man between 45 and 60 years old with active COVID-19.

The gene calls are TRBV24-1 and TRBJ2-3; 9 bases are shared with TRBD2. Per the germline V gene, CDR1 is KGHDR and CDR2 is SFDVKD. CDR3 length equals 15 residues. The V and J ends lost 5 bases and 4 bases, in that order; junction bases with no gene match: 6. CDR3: CATSGSGGIADTQYF. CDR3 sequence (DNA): TGTGCCACCAGTGGGAGCGGGGGGATCGCAGATACGCAGTATTTT.

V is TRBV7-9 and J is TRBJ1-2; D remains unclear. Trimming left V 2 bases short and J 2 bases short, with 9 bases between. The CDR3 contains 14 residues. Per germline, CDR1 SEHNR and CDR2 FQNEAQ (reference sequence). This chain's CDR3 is CASSLLAVNYGYTF. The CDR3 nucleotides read TGTGCCAGCAGCTTACTTGCAGTCAACTATGGCTACACCTTC. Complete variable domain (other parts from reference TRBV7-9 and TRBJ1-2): DTGVSQNPRHKITKRGQNVTFRCDPISEHNRLYWYRQTLGQGPEFLTYFQNEAQLEKSRLLSDRFSAERPKGSFSTLEIQRTEQGDSAMYLCASSLLAVNYGYTFGSGTRLTVV.

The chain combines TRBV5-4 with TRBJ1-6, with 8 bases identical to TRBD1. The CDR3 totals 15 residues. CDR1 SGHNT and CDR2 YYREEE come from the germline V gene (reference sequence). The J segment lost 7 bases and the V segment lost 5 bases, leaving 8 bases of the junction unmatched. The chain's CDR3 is CASSTQGAGNSPLHF. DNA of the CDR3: TGTGCCAGCAGTACCCAGGGGGCGGGAAATTCACCCCTCCACTTT.

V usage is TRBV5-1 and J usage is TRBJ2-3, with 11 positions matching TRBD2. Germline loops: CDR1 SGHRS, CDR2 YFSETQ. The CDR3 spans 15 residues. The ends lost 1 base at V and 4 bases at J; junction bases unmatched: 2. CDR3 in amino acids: CASSLTSGSPDTQYF. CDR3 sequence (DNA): TGCGCCAGCAGCTTGACTAGCGGGAGCCCAGATACGCAGTATTTT. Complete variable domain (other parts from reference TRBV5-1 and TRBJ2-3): KAGVTQTPRYLIKTRGQQVTLSCSPISGHRSVSWYQQTPGQGLQFLFEYFSETQRNKGNFPGRFSGRQFSNSRSEMNVSTLELGDSALYLCASSLTSGSPDTQYFGPGTRLTVL.

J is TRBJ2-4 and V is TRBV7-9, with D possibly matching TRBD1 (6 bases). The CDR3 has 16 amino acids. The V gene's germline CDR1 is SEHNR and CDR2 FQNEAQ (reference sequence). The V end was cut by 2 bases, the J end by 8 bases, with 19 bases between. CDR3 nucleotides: TGTGCCAGCAGCTTAAAGTTGGTAGGGGGATGGGACATTCAGTACTTC. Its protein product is CASSLKLVGGWDIQYF.

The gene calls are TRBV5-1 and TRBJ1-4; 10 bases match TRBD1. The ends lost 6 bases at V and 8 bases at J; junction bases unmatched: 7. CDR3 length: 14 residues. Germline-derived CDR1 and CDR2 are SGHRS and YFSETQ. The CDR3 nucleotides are TGCGCCAGCAAGCGGGACAGGGGAGGGGAAAAACTGTTTTTT. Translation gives CASKRDRGGEKLFF.

CDR3 DNA sequence: TGTGCCAGCAGCGTAACAGGGGCGACACCGGGGACTGAAGCTTTCTTT. It specifies CASSVTGATPGTEAFF. The chain links TRBV7-8 to TRBJ1-1, with TRBD1 matching 7 bases. J lost 5 bases, V lost 5 bases, and 14 bases had no gene match. CDR1 and CDR2 from the germline V gene are SGHVS and FQNEAQ. This CDR3 comprises 16 residues.

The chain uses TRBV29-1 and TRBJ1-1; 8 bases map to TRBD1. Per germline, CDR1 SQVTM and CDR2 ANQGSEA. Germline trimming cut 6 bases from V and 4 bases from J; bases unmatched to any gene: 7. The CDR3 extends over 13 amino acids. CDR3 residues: CSVGDRFGTEAFF. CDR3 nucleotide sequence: TGCAGCGTGGGGGACAGGTTCGGCACTGAAGCTTTCTTT.

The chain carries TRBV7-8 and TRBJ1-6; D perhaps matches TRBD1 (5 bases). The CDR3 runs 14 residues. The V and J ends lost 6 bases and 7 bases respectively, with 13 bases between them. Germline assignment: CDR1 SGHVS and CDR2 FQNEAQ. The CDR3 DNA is TGTGCCAGCAGTTCAGGGACTGAGAATTCACCCCTCCACTTT. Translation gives CASSSGTENSPLHF. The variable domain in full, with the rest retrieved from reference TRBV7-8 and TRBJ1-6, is GAGVSQSPRYKVAKRGQDVALRCDPISGHVSLFWYQQALGQGPEFLTYFQNEAQLDKSGLPSDRFFAERPEGSVSTLKIQRTQQEDSAVYLCASSSGTENSPLHFGNGTRLTVT.

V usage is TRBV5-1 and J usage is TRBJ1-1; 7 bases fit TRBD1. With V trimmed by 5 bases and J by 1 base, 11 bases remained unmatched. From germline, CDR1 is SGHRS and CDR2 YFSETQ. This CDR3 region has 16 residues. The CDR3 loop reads CASSLRATGTNTEAFF. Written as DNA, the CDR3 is TGCGCCAGCAGTCTTCGGGCGACAGGGACGAACACTGAAGCTTTCTTT.

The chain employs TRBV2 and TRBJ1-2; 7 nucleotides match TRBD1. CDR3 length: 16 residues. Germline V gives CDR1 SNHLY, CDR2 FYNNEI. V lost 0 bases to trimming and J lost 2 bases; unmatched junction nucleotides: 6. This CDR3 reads CASSEALQGGNYGYTF. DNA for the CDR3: TGTGCCAGCAGTGAAGCGCTCCAGGGGGGAAACTATGGCTACACCTTC.

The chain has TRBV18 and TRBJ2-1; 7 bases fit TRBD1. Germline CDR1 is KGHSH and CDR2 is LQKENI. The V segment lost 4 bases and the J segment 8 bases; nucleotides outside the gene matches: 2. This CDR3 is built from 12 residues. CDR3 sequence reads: CASSQGADEQFF. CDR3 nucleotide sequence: TGTGCCAGCTCACAGGGGGCTGATGAGCAGTTCTTC. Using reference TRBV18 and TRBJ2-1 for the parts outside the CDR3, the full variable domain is NAGVMQNPRHLVRRRGQEARLRCSPMKGHSHVYWYRQLPEEGLKFMVYLQKENIIDESGMPKERFSAEFPKEGPSILRIQQVVRGDSAAYFCASSQGADEQFFGPGTRLTVL.

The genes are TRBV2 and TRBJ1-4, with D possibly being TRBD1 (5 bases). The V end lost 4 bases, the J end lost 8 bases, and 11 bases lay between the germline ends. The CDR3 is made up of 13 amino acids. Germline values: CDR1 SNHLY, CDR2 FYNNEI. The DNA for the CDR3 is TGTGCCAGCAGTGGGGGCGGCGGAGAAAAACTGTTTTTT. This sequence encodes CASSGGGGEKLFF.

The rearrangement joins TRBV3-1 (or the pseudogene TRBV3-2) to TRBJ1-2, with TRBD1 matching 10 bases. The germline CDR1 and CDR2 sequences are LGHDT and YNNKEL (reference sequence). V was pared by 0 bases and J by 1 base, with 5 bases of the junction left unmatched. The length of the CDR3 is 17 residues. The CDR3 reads CASSQDRDRGRNYGYTF. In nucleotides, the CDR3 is TGTGCCAGCAGCCAAGACCGGGACAGGGGCCGTAACTATGGCTACACCTTC.